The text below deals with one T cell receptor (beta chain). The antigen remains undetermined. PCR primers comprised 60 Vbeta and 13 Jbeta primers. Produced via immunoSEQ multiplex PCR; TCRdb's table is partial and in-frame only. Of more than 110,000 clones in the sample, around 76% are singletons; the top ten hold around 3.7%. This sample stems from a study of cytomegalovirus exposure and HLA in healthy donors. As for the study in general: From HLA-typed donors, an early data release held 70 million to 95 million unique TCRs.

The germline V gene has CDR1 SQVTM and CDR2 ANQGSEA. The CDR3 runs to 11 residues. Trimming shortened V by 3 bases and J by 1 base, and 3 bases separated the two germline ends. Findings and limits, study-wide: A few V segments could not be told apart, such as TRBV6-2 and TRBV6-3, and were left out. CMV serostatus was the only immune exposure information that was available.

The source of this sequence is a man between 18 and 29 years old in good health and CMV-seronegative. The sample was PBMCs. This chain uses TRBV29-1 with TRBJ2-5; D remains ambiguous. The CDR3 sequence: CSVESQETQYF. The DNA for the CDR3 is TGCAGCGTTGAGAGCCAAGAGACCCAGTACTTC.